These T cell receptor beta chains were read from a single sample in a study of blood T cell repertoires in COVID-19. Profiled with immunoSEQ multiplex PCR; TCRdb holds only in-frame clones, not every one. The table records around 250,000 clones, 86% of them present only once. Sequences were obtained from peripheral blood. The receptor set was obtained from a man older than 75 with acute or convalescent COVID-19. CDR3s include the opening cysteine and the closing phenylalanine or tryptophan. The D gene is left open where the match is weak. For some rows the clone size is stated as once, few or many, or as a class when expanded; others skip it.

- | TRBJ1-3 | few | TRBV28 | CASSLRGSGNTIYF | TGTGCCAGCAGTTTACGAGGGTCCGGAAACACCATATATTTT
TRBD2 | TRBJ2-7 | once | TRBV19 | CASSKVAGGSYEQYF | TGTGCCAGTAGTAAGGTAGCGGGAGGGTCCTACGAGCAGTACTTC
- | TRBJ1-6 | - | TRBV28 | CASSSPTVYNSPLHF | TGTGCCAGCAGTTCGCCGACAGTCTATAATTCACCCCTCCACTTT
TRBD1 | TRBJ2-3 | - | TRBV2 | CASSPGQTLTDTQYF | TGTGCCAGCAGTCCGGGACAGACCCTCACAGATACGCAGTATTTT
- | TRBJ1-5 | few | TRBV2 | CASKGDGNQPQHF | TGTGCCAGCAAGGGGGATGGCAATCAGCCCCAGCATTTT
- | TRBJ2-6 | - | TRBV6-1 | CASSESSGANVLTF | TGTGCCAGCAGTGAGAGTTCTGGGGCCAACGTCCTGACTTTC
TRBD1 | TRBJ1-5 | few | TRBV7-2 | CASSVQGDQPQHF | TGTGCCAGCAGCGTACAGGGGGATCAGCCCCAGCATTTT
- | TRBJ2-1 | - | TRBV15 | CATSRDRVRQFF | TGTGCCACCAGCAGAGATCGGGTACGGCAGTTCTTC
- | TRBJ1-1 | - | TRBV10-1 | CASSDSGTTPRGTEAFF | TGCGCCAGCAGTGACTCCGGGACAACCCCGAGGGGCACTGAAGCTTTCTTT
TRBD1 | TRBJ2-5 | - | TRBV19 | CASSIFHTGGQETQYF | TGTGCCAGTAGTATTTTCCATACAGGGGGGCAAGAGACCCAGTACTTC
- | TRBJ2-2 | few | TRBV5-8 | CASSLLTVGTGELFF | TGTGCCAGCAGCTTGTTAACCGTCGGCACCGGGGAGCTGTTTTTT
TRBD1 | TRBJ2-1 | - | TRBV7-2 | CASSIGTDNEQFF | TGTGCCAGCAGCATAGGGACAGACAATGAGCAGTTCTTC
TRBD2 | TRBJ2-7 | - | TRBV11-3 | CASSLQRETAQYF | TGTGCCAGCAGCTTACAGCGGGAGACCGCGCAGTACTTC
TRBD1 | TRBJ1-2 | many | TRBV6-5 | CASSRRTGSYEGYTF | TGTGCCAGCAGTCGTCGGACAGGGTCCTATGAAGGCTACACCTTC
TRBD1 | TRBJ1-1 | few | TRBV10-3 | CAISEGQEPNTEAFF | TGTGCCATCAGTGAAGGACAGGAACCGAACACTGAAGCTTTCTTT
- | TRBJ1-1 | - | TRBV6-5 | CASRRGHRNTEAFF | TGTGCCAGCAGACGAGGACACCGGAACACTGAAGCTTTCTTT
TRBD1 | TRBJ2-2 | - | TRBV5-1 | CASSSGTGVPNTGELFF | TGCGCCAGCAGCTCCGGGACAGGGGTCCCTAACACCGGGGAGCTGTTTTTT
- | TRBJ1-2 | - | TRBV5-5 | CASSLQGSGGYTF | TGTGCCAGCAGCTTGCAGGGATCGGGCGGCTACACCTTC
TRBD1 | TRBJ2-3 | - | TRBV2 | CASSSGTASTDTQYF | TGTGCCAGCAGCTCCGGGACAGCGAGCACAGATACGCAGTATTTT
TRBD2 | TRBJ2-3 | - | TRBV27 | CASAISGRMTDTQYF | TGTGCCAGCGCGATTAGCGGGAGAATGACAGATACGCAGTATTTT
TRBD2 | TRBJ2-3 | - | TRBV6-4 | CASRSQRGPDTQYF | TGTGCCAGCAGAAGTCAGCGGGGGCCAGATACGCAGTATTTT
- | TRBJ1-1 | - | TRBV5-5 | CASSLALEAFF | TGTGCCAGCAGCTTGGCTCTGGAAGCTTTCTTT
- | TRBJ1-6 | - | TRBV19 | CATQDSLYNSPLHF | TGTGCCACCCAGGATTCCCTGTATAATTCACCCCTCCACTTT
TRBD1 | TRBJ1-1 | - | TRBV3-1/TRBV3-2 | CASTRQGGTEAFF | TGTGCCAGCACCCGACAGGGGGGCACTGAAGCTTTCTTT